The present T cell receptor beta chain was sequenced within a study of Ad26.COV2.S vaccination and SARS-CoV-2 variants. Clones were sequenced by immunoSEQ multiplex PCR, and TCRdb holds only the in-frame ones, with some missing. Among 350,000 to 400,000 clones listed, approximately 86% were seen once. On this clone itself: Its target is not known.

Looked up from germline, CDR1 is ENHRY and CDR2 is SYGVKD. The CDR3 runs 14 residues. V trimming: 4 bases; J trimming: 6 bases; junction bases outside the gene matches: 6. Study-wide findings and caveats: The analyses of TCR breadth and depth may have understated the size of total T cell responses.

The treatment denotes: 19 received Ad26.COV2.S at low or high dose, single or two shots; about 5 received placebo; per-sample allocation not given. The investigators took samples on day 63 after the first vaccine or placebo injection. The genes are TRBV10-3 and TRBJ2-7; 10 bases are shared with TRBD1. The sequencing here drew on peripheral blood, taken in a trial of Ad26.COV2.S vaccine versus placebo. This TCR derives from a person between 18 and 60 years old who received the Ad26.COV2.S COVID-19 vaccine or a placebo. The CDR3 sequence: CAISVGTGVSEQYF. CDR3 sequence (DNA): TGTGCCATCAGTGTAGGGACAGGGGTTAGCGAGCAGTACTTC.